The entry below describes one TCR beta chain. What it binds is unknown. This entry comes from a study of cytomegalovirus exposure and HLA in healthy donors. Study findings and constraints: Sequencing probably produced one cluster of sequence variants that were highly shared. A later analysis by the authors found several of the most significant clusters apparently linked to common viral pathogens. TCR beta chains numbering under 200 were designated cytomegalovirus-associated.

Trimming shortened V by 2 bases and J by 1 base, and 8 bases separated the two germline ends. CDR1 is SGHDT and CDR2 is YYEEEE in the germline V gene. CDR3 length equals 14 residues. A multiplex PCR was run with 60 Vbeta primers and 13 Jbeta primers. Method: immunoSEQ multiplex PCR; TCRdb's copy keeps in-frame clones and lacks some. The sample totals tens of thousands of clones. The sample comprised PBMCs. This clonotype originated in a woman in her late teens or twenties in good health and CMV-seronegative. The chain joins TRBV5-6 to TRBJ2-3; D remains unclear. The CDR3 loop reads CASSFGQRTDTQYF. CDR3 DNA: TGTGCCAGCAGCTTTGGGCAGCGCACAGATACGCAGTATTTT.